This TCR beta chain was recorded in a study of CD8 T cells in ankylosing spondylitis. Study-level results: Within ankylosing spondylitis blood, a TCR beta motif made up of several highly homologous variants appeared to be characteristic. As reported, disease-linked clones showed significant enrichment in matched ankylosing spondylitis synovial fluid.

The J segment lost 3 bases and the V segment lost 3 bases, leaving 4 bases of the junction unmatched. This CDR3 region has 14 residues. The V gene's germline CDR1 is SGHTA and CDR2 FQGNSA. A remark on this clonotype: Antigen specificity is unknown.

TCRdb called the 5' RACE reads again in MiXCR, with one record for every CDR3 protein. The sample holds 200,000 to 300,000 distinct CDR3 sequences; roughly a tenth are singletons and the top ten take about 2.5%. This TCR came from a male donor with ankylosing spondylitis or in good health (not recorded which). This chain connects TRBV7-2 to TRBJ2-7, with TRBD1 matching over 8 bases. The sequencing sample was made of blood, either unsorted or a sorted T cell fraction (not recorded which). This CDR3 is CASSLTGEIYEQYF. CDR3 DNA: TGTGCCAGCAGCTTGACAGGGGAAATCTACGAGCAGTACTTC.